The TCR beta chain described here comes from a study of blood T cell repertoires in COVID-19. Per the original methods: The authors estimated nucleated cell counts from reference gene primer amplification. Using immunoSEQ multiplex PCR, the repertoire was profiled, and TCRdb retains in-frame clones only, with some absent. Clone size and V and J calls were adopted from that table, with D and trimming inferred from the DNA. Here the sample spans around 130,000 clones, 84% being singletons. V lost 0 bases, J lost 4 bases, and 7 bases stayed unmatched. Germline-derived CDR1 and CDR2 are SGHRS and YFSETQ. The CDR3 runs to 16 residues.

This sequence joins TRBV5-1 and TRBJ1-2; the match to TRBD1 covers 9 bases. The TCR originated in a human donor in a cohort sampled during active COVID-19. The sequencing sample was made of peripheral blood. CDR3 nucleotides: TGCGCCAGCAGCTTGGAGGGACAGGGATTGGGCTATGGCTACACCTTC. Its translation: CASSLEGQGLGYGYTF.